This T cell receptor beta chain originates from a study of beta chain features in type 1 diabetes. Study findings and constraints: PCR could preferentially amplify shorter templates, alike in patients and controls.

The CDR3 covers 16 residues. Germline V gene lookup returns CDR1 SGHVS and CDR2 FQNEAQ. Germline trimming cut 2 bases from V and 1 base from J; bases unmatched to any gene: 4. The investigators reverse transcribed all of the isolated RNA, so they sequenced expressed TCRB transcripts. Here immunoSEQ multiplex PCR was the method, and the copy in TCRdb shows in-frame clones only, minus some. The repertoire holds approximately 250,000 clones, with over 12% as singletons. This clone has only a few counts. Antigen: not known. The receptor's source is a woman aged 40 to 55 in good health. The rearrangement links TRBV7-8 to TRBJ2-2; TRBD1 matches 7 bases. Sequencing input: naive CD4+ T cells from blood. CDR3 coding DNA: TGTGCCAGCAGCTTACTTAACAGGGGGAACACCGGGGAGCTGTTTTTT. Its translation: CASSLLNRGNTGELFF.